The 29 T cell receptor beta chains below come from one sample, sequenced in a study of blood T cells in healthy people across ages. The use of a sample-barcoded 5' primer and a J-beta primer mix characterized a second PCR of roughly 6 to 12 cycles. TCRdb ran MiXCR on the 5' RACE reads and lists one entry per CDR3 protein. The data show 1.5 million to 2 million distinct CDR3 sequences, roughly 49% seen once. Sequencing was performed on blood. These receptors all come from a woman between 35 and 50 years old in good health.

This clonotype was counted only a few times. V and J are TRBV7-2 and TRBJ2-1; D might be TRBD1 or TRBD2, each matching 6 bases. V lost 1 base and J lost 7, with 17 bases in between. CDR1 SGHTA and CDR2 FQGNSA come from the germline V gene. This CDR3 is built from 16 residues. CDR3 sequence (DNA): TGTGCCAGCAGCTTAGAGCAGGGGCTAGCGCGGAATGAGCAGTTCTTC. It is translated as CASSLEQGLARNEQFF.

The rearrangement links TRBV29-1 to TRBJ1-1, with TRBD1 identical over 9 bases. V lost 6 bases and J lost 4; bases outside the gene matches: 9. The CDR3 runs 14 residues. Looked up from germline, CDR1 is SQVTM and CDR2 is ANQGSEA. CDR3 region: CSVTTGGVGTEAFF. The CDR3 nucleotides are TGCAGCGTAACCACAGGGGGCGTGGGCACTGAAGCTTTCTTT.

The gene calls are TRBV2 and TRBJ1-1; D gene uncertain. This CDR3 has 12 amino acids. Germline V lookup: CDR1 SNHLY, CDR2 FYNNEI. Trimming removed 5 bases at V and 8 bases at J, with 12 bases between. CDR3 nucleotides: TGTGCCAGCAGTAGGCAAGGGTGGGAAGCTTTCTTT. It encodes CASSRQGWEAFF.

This clonotype occurred once. J is TRBJ1-1 and V is TRBV12-3 or TRBV12-4, with unresolved D. The V and J ends lost 4 bases and 1 base respectively, with 13 bases between them. This CDR3 has 15 amino acids. The CDR3 DNA is TGTGCCAGCAGTTCAGGTGGGGTGAAGAACACTGAAGCTTTCTTT. This sequence encodes CASSSGGVKNTEAFF.

This chain uses TRBV6-1 with TRBJ2-1; D possibly corresponds to TRBD1 (5 bases). Trimming shortened V by 8 bases and J by 8 bases, and 13 bases separated the two germline ends. Germline V lookup: CDR1 MNHNS, CDR2 SASEGT. This CDR3 has 12 amino acids. This chain's CDR3 is CASGRDWDEQFF. The CDR3 DNA follows: TGTGCCAGCGGCAGGGATTGGGATGAGCAGTTCTTC.

The CDR3, as DNA: TGCGCCAGCAGCCTGGTGGCCGGGACGGTCACAGGAGGGCAGTACTTC. Translated, it gives CASSLVAGTVTGGQYF. J is TRBJ2-5 and V is TRBV5-1; tentatively, D is TRBD2 (6 bases). CDR1 SGHRS and CDR2 YFSETQ come from the germline V gene. The CDR3 sequence is 16 residues long. Trimming removed 4 bases at V and 11 bases at J, with 27 bases between.

The rearrangement links TRBV7-9 to TRBJ1-4; D possibly corresponds to TRBD1 (5 bases). The CDR3 is made up of 14 amino acids. CDR1 is SEHNR, CDR2 FQNEAQ, per germline (reference sequence). V gave up 1 base and J gave up 8 bases, with 11 bases separating them. DNA of the CDR3: TGTGCCAGCAGCTTAGGCGGGACGCGAGAAAAACTGTTTTTT. Protein product: CASSLGGTREKLFF.

This clonotype was observed many times. Its ends do not fully match the called genes, so a read error is possible. The chain joins TRBV5-1 to TRBJ2-7; 9 nucleotides match TRBD1. Germline assignment: CDR1 SGHRS and CDR2 YFSETQ. The CDR3 is made up of 14 amino acids. CDR3 protein: CASSWGQGSYEQYF. CDR3 nucleotides: TGTGCCAGCAGCTGGGGACAGGGCTCCTACGAGCAGTACTTC.

With respect to this clonotype: A much larger clone differs by one base, so this may be a read error. This chain connects TRBV11-3 to TRBJ2-1; D not resolved. This CDR3 is 13 amino acids long. CDR1 is SGHNT and CDR2 is YENEEA in the germline V gene. Trimming removed 5 bases at V and 2 bases at J, with 7 bases between. DNA for the CDR3: TGTGCCAGCAGCGAGGACCCCTACAATGAGCAGTTCTTC. Protein sequence: CASSEDPYNEQFF.

The chain uses TRBV6-1 and TRBJ2-7; D not resolved. Trimming removed 1 base from V and 2 bases from J, with 12 bases in between. The germline V gene has CDR1 MNHNS and CDR2 SASEGT. The CDR3 spans 15 residues. CDR3 DNA sequence: TGTGCCAGCAGTGAAGGCCCTAGGTTCACCTACGAGCAGTACTTC. Its translation is CASSEGPRFTYEQYF.

V and J are TRBV10-3 and TRBJ1-1, with TRBD1 matching 8 bases. The germline gives CDR1 ENHRY, CDR2 SYGVKD. The CDR3 is made up of 13 amino acids. The V gene end was trimmed by 7 bases and the J gene end by 1 base; junction bases not matched to a gene: 2. The CDR3 loop reads CAITGTGNTEAFF. The CDR3, as DNA: TGTGCCATCACCGGGACAGGGAACACTGAAGCTTTCTTT.

Comment on this clonotype: A much more abundant neighbour one base away suggests this may be a read error. The chain carries TRBV4-3 and TRBJ1-1, with a tentative D call TRBD1 (6 bases). CDR3 length: 17 amino acids. Germline V gene lookup returns CDR1 LGHNA and CDR2 YSLEER. Trimming left V 1 base short and J 7 bases short, with 22 bases between. CDR3 region: CASSQGEARGYSIEAFF. The CDR3 nucleotides read TGCGCCAGCAGCCAAGGAGAAGCCAGGGGTTACAGCATTGAAGCTTTCTTT.

In its sample, this clonotype was seen a few times. The chain employs TRBV20-1 and TRBJ2-7; unclear D gene. The V end was cut by 2 bases, the J end by 2 bases, with 7 bases between. The CDR3 contains 12 residues. Looked up from germline, CDR1 is DFQATT and CDR2 is SNEGSKA (reference sequence). The CDR3 bases are TGCAGTGCTAGAATAGGACCCTACGAGCAGTACTTC. Translated: CSARIGPYEQYF.

This clonotype was counted ten times or more. The rearrangement joins TRBV20-1 to TRBJ2-3, with 7 bases identical to TRBD2. The CDR3 contains 17 residues. Germline V gene data show CDR1 as DFQATT and CDR2 as SNEGSKA (reference sequence). The trim removed 0 bases at V and 2 bases at J, leaving 11 bases unmatched. In DNA, the CDR3 is TGCAGTGCTAGAGATCCCATGGCTAGCGGTCCCACAGATACGCAGTATTTT. It is translated as CSARDPMASGPTDTQYF.

V usage is TRBV9 and J usage is TRBJ1-2; TRBD1 agrees at 7 bases. Germline CDR1 is SGDLS and CDR2 is YYNGEE. The CDR3 contains 17 residues. V lost 3 bases to trimming and J lost 4 bases; unmatched junction nucleotides: 15. CDR3 residues: CASSAGDSIGGIYGYTF. Written as DNA, the CDR3 is TGTGCCAGCAGCGCCGGGGACAGTATTGGCGGAATCTATGGCTACACCTTC.

The CDR3 coding sequence is TGTGCCACCAGCAGAACGACAGGGATCAGCTCCTATAATTCACCCCTCCACTTT. This gives the protein CATSRTTGISSYNSPLHF. The V call is TRBV15, the J call TRBJ1-6; 7 nucleotides line up with TRBD1. From germline, CDR1 is LNHNV and CDR2 YYDKDF (reference sequence). With V trimmed by 2 bases and J by 0 bases, 7 bases remained unmatched. The CDR3 extends over 18 amino acids.

This chain connects TRBV7-6 to TRBJ2-3; tentative D call: TRBD2 (5 bases). Trimming stripped 4 bases from V and 0 bases from J, with 20 bases between. The CDR3 covers 18 residues. Germline V gives CDR1 SGHVS, CDR2 FNYEAQ. In DNA form, the CDR3 reads TGTGCCAGCAGCTCCCGGGGTACCCTACTAACTAGCACAGATACGCAGTATTTT. It specifies CASSSRGTLLTSTDTQYF.

The chain employs TRBV6-5 and TRBJ1-2, with TRBD1 matching over 9 bases. Germline V lookup: CDR1 MNHEY, CDR2 SVGAGI. The CDR3 runs to 15 residues. The V and J ends lost 2 bases and 3 bases, in that order; junction bases with no gene match: 4. CDR3 sequence: CASSYGTGNHYGYTF. In DNA, the CDR3 is TGTGCCAGCAGTTACGGGACAGGGAATCACTATGGCTACACCTTC.

The V gene is TRBV27, the J gene TRBJ2-1; 8 bases align to TRBD1. Germline CDR1 MNHEY, CDR2 SMNVEV (reference sequence). The CDR3 is 18 amino acids. Trimming cost V 0 bases and J 5 bases; bases outside gene matches: 12. CDR3: CASSLSRQGAPSDNEQFF. CDR3 nucleotide sequence: TGTGCCAGCAGTTTATCGCGGCAGGGGGCGCCTAGCGACAATGAGCAGTTCTTC.

The count of this clonotype is one. The V gene is TRBV13, the J gene TRBJ2-1; a weak D match, TRBD2 (6 bases). Trimming cost V 3 bases and J 3 bases, with 12 bases left between them. The CDR3 has 15 residues. In germline, CDR1 is PRHDT, CDR2 FYEKMQ (reference sequence). DNA of the CDR3: TGTGCCAGCAGCTTCCGGGACTCCAACTACAATGAGCAGTTCTTC. It is translated as CASSFRDSNYNEQFF. The whole variable domain, filled in from reference TRBV13 and TRBJ2-1, reads AAGVIQSPRHLIKEKRETATLKCYPIPRHDTVYWYQQGPGQDPQFLISFYEKMQSDKGSIPDRFSAQQFSDYHSELNMSSLELGDSALYFCASSFRDSNYNEQFFGPGTRLTVL.

The table lists this clonotype with a few counts. J is TRBJ2-1 and V is TRBV12-5; D is possibly TRBD2 (5 bases). The length of the CDR3 is 13 residues. Germline CDR1 is LGHNT and CDR2 is FRNRAP. Trimming stripped 9 bases from V and 8 bases from J, with 17 bases between. The CDR3 reads CASGGGGPDEQFF. DNA of the CDR3: TGTGCTAGCGGAGGCGGAGGCCCGGATGAGCAGTTCTTC. The full variable domain, completed using reference TRBV12-5 and TRBJ2-1, is DARVTQTPRHKVTEMGQEVTMRCQPILGHNTVFWYRQTMMQGLELLAYFRNRAPLDDSGMPKDRFSAEMPDATLATLKIQPSEPRDSAVYFCASGGGGPDEQFFGPGTRLTVL.

The V call is TRBV28, the J call TRBJ2-7, with 7 bases aligning to TRBD1. With 8 bases clipped from V and 7 bases from J, the junction kept 14 bases outside the gene matches. The length of the CDR3 is 14 residues. In germline, CDR1 is MDHEN, CDR2 SYDVKM. The CDR3 bases are TGTGCCAGCCACCGGGACAGAATAAGGAATGAGCAGTACTTC. As protein: CASHRDRIRNEQYF.

This clonotype was counted only a few times. A read error may produce the germline difference seen at one junction end. The chain uses TRBV7-2 and TRBJ2-3, with 8 bases fitting TRBD2. Germline CDR1 and CDR2: SGHTA and FQGNSA. The length of the CDR3 is 12 residues. CDR3 sequence reads: CAGGRSTDTQYF. The CDR3 nucleotides read TGCGCGGGGGGTCGAAGCACAGATACGCAGTATTTT.

This CDR3 reads CASSLEFLAGGNTDTQYF. The CDR3, as DNA: TGTGCCAGCAGCTTAGAATTTTTAGCGGGGGGAAACACAGATACGCAGTATTTT. The V gene is TRBV7-2, the J gene TRBJ2-3, with 10 bases aligning to TRBD2. Trimming at V came to 1 base and at J to 2 bases, leaving 9 bases not matched to a gene. Germline V gene lookup returns CDR1 SGHTA and CDR2 FQGNSA. The CDR3 loop spans 18 amino acids. Using reference TRBV7-2 and TRBJ2-3 for the parts outside the CDR3, the full variable domain is GAGVSQSPSNKVTEKGKDVELRCDPISGHTALYWYRQSLGQGLEFLIYFQGNSAPDKSGLPSDRFSAERTGGSVSTLTIQRTQQEDSAVYLCASSLEFLAGGNTDTQYFGPGTRLTVL.

This chain links TRBV12-3 or TRBV12-4 with TRBJ1-2, with D possibly matching TRBD1 (6 bases). This CDR3 has 13 residues. V was pared by 10 bases and J by 0 bases, with 12 bases between. The CDR3 loop is CATTGATNYGYTF. The CDR3 nucleotides are TGTGCCACCACGGGGGCCACTAACTATGGCTACACCTTC.

This sequence joins TRBV7-9 and TRBJ2-4; D gene uncertain. The end of the DNA is better explained by TRBJ2-7, so the J call may be wrong. Germline lookup yields CDR1 SEHNR and CDR2 FQNEAQ (reference sequence). CDR3 length: 12 residues. The CDR3 sequence: CASSSVWGEQYF. The CDR3 nucleotides read TGTGCCAGCAGCTCAGTTTGGGGCGAGCAGTACTTC.

The V and J genes are TRBV7-9 and TRBJ1-1; D might be TRBD1 (6 bases). Deletions cut 5 bases from V and 0 bases from J, with 16 bases between. The CDR3 extends over 16 amino acids. CDR1 is SEHNR, CDR2 FQNEAQ, per germline (reference sequence). The CDR3, as DNA: TGTGCCAGCAGCCAGGGGTCCGGGGTGATGAACACTGAAGCTTTCTTT. It yields the protein CASSQGSGVMNTEAFF.

The chain uses TRBV20-1 and TRBJ2-3, with TRBD2 matching 10 bases. The CDR3 sequence is 15 residues long. CDR1 and CDR2 from the germline V gene are DFQATT and SNEGSKA (reference sequence). J gave up 1 base and V 3 bases, and 4 bases lay outside the gene matches. CDR3 bases: TGCAGTGCTAGGGAGCTAGCGGGGGGCACAGATACGCAGTATTTT. Protein: CSARELAGGTDTQYF.

The chain employs TRBV6-4 and TRBJ2-1, with D unresolved. CDR3 length: 13 residues. Trimming pared 2 bases from V and 6 bases from J, leaving 8 bases between. CDR1 is MRHNA, CDR2 SNTAGT, per germline. The CDR3 reads CASSDGVGNEQFF. CDR3 DNA sequence: TGTGCCAGCAGTGACGGAGTCGGCAATGAGCAGTTCTTC.